The clone carrying this T cell receptor beta chain has a count of ten or more. Its antigen remains unknown. Library construction for TCR beta used iRepertoire HTBI primers and Arm-PCR of CDR3 regions. MiXCR, applied by TCRdb to the multiplex PCR reads, yields one record per CDR3 protein. The table records around 400,000 distinct CDR3 sequences, 20% to 25% of them present only once. The CDR3 runs to 15 residues. Germline CDR1 reads SGHVS; CDR2 reads FQNEAQ. Trimming stripped 5 bases from V and 0 bases from J, with 14 bases between. The record originates from a study of regulatory T cells in long-lasting Graves disease. Findings and limits, study-wide: Patients with persistent disease shared fewer than 3,500 public clonotypes, outpacing the 966 shared by new patients. Relative to newly diagnosed Graves' patients, persistent ones had lower TCR diversity. Favored gene segments in persistent disease were TRBV28, TRBJ1-2 and TRBJ2-5.

Time point indicated: persistent/refractory GD, antithyroid drugs over 5 years with positive TRAb. TCR sequences were obtained from RNA taken from PBMCs. EDTA tubes collected approximately 10 milliliters of peripheral blood. The chain carries TRBV7-8 and TRBJ2-7; D gene unclear. This sample comprised peripheral blood mononuclear cells (PBMCs), obtained when the disease was refractory, from a patient treated with antithyroid drugs. This TCR derives from a woman between 35 and 50 years old with Graves disease. CDR3 region: CASSPPVTSSYEQYF. The CDR3 nucleotides are TGTGCCAGCAGCCCCCCGGTGACAAGCTCCTACGAGCAGTACTTC.